Each of the 17 T cell receptor beta chains below was sequenced from the same sample in a study of cytomegalovirus exposure and HLA in healthy donors. With 60 Vbeta and 13 Jbeta primers, the PCR was carried out. The table came from immunoSEQ multiplex PCR; TCRdb's copy has only in-frame clones and leaves some out. The repertoire holds just over 150,000 clones, with 70% to 90% as singletons. The sequenced material came from PBMCs. These TCRs come from a young woman in good health and CMV-seronegative.

This clone was counted between two and nine times. The CDR3 DNA sequence: TGTGCCAGTAGCCCAAAGCAGGCGCGAGGAAACACCATATATTTT. Its protein is CASSPKQARGNTIYF. The chain couples TRBV19 to TRBJ1-3; unclear D gene. CDR3 length equals 15 residues. The germline V gene encodes CDR1 LNHDA and CDR2 SQIVND (reference sequence). Deletions cut 6 bases from V and 4 bases from J, with 16 bases between.

The rearrangement links TRBV13 to TRBJ2-1, with D possibly TRBD2 on 5 matching bases. Trimming shortened V by 4 bases and J by 5 bases, and 12 bases separated the two germline ends. Germline CDR1 and CDR2: PRHDT and FYEKMQ (reference sequence). CDR3 length: 14 amino acids. The CDR3 here is CASSSSRADNEQFF. The CDR3 DNA reads as TGTGCCAGCAGCTCTAGCCGGGCAGACAATGAGCAGTTCTTC.

The chain carries TRBV7-2 and TRBJ2-1; 10 nucleotides agree with TRBD2. CDR3 length: 17 amino acids. V was pared by 5 bases and J by 4 bases, with 11 bases of the junction left unmatched. Germline V gene sequence: CDR1 SGHTA, CDR2 FQGNSA. The CDR3: CASSPIAVSGGYNEQFF. The DNA of the CDR3 is TGTGCCAGCAGCCCTATTGCTGTTAGCGGGGGGTACAATGAGCAGTTCTTC.

This rearrangement joins TRBV28 to TRBJ1-2, with D perhaps TRBD1 (5 bases). The CDR3 sequence is 14 residues long. Germline CDR1 reads MDHEN; CDR2 reads SYDVKM. Trimming removed 8 bases at V and 3 bases at J, with 16 bases between. CDR3 protein: CASLNHQGHYGYTF. The CDR3 DNA reads as TGTGCCAGCCTTAACCACCAGGGCCACTATGGCTACACCTTC.

V usage is TRBV4-2 and J usage is TRBJ2-3; TRBD2 aligns across 7 bases. Germline V gene lookup returns CDR1 LGHNA and CDR2 YNFKEQ. The junction had 15 bases not matched to a gene; V was cut back by 3 bases and J by 6 bases. The CDR3 has 17 residues. The CDR3: CASSQWGGSSGGDTQYF. The CDR3 DNA follows: TGTGCCAGCAGCCAGTGGGGAGGGTCTAGCGGTGGTGATACGCAGTATTTT.

The chain links TRBV30 to TRBJ2-3; 12 nucleotides match TRBD2. The CDR3 is made up of 14 amino acids. V was pared by 5 bases and J by 5 bases, with 5 bases of the junction left unmatched. The germline gives CDR1 GTSNPN, CDR2 SVGIG (reference sequence). The CDR3 DNA sequence: TGTGCCTGGGACCTAGCGGGAGGGGGAGATACGCAGTATTTT. Translation: CAWDLAGGGDTQYF. Combining the CDR3 with reference TRBV30 and TRBJ2-3 gives the whole variable domain SQTIHQWPATLVQPVGSPLSLECTVEGTSNPNLYWYRQAAGRGLQLLFYSVGIGQISSEVPQNLSASRPQDRQFILSSKKLLLSDSGFYLCAWDLAGGGDTQYFGPGTRLTVL.

The gene calls are TRBV30 and TRBJ2-1; perhaps TRBD2 as D (6 bases). CDR3 length: 14 residues. Looked up from germline, CDR1 is GTSNPN and CDR2 is SVGIG (reference sequence). V dropped 0 bases and J dropped 4 bases, with 10 bases sitting between them. The CDR3 region has the DNA TGTGCCTGGAGTGTATTAGCGGAGTACAATGAGCAGTTCTTC. This translates into CAWSVLAEYNEQFF.

The DNA of the CDR3 is TGCGCCAGCAGTCAATCGGTCAGCGGGAGCTCCTACGAGCAGTACTTC. As protein: CASSQSVSGSSYEQYF. This chain connects TRBV23-1 to TRBJ2-7, with 8 bases fitting TRBD2. TRBV23-1 is an ORF for which the function is uncertain. Germline trimming cut 0 bases from V and 0 bases from J; bases unmatched to any gene: 4. The CDR3 covers 16 residues.

The rearrangement joins TRBV28 to TRBJ2-4, with TRBD1 matching over 7 bases. Germline lookup yields CDR1 MDHEN and CDR2 SYDVKM. V was pared by 6 bases and J by 6 bases, with 5 bases of the junction left unmatched. The CDR3 has 13 amino acids. CDR3 loop: CASSDRAGNIQYF. CDR3 coding DNA: TGTGCCAGCAGCGACAGGGCAGGAAACATTCAGTACTTC. The full variable domain, with the rest looked up from reference TRBV28 and TRBJ2-4, is DVKVTQSSRYLVKRTGEKVFLECVQDMDHENMFWYRQDPGLGLRLIYFSYDVKMKEKGDIPEGYSVSREKKERFSLILESASTNQTSMYLCASSDRAGNIQYFGAGTRLSVL.

The rearrangement uses TRBV2 and TRBJ2-6, with a tentative D call TRBD2 (5 bases). CDR1 SNHLY and CDR2 FYNNEI come from the germline V gene. Trimming removed 3 bases at V and 1 base at J, with 13 bases between. The CDR3 length is 17 residues. Here the CDR3 DNA reads TGTGCCAGCAGTGATAGGGCCCCGGGGTCTGGGGCCAACGTCCTGACTTTC. The encoded protein is CASSDRAPGSGANVLTF.

The rearrangement links TRBV11-2 to TRBJ2-3; TRBD2 is a possible D gene (5 bases). Germline V CDR1 and CDR2: SGHAT, FQNNGV. Trimming left V 5 bases short and J 9 bases short, with 18 bases between. The CDR3 loop spans 14 amino acids. The DNA of the CDR3 is TGTGCCAGCAGCGCCTACCGGACCGAGGGCACGCAGTATTTT. Translated: CASSAYRTEGTQYF.

The CDR3 reads CAWSGPRRTGNSPLHF. CDR3 DNA sequence: TGTGCCTGGAGTGGCCCTCGTAGGACAGGGAATTCACCCCTCCACTTT. This sequence joins TRBV30 and TRBJ1-6; 8 bases fit TRBD1. Per the germline V gene, CDR1 is GTSNPN and CDR2 is SVGIG (reference sequence). The V gene end was trimmed by 1 base and the J gene end by 7 bases; junction bases not matched to a gene: 9. This CDR3 is 16 amino acids long.

V gene TRBV4-2 combines with J gene TRBJ2-7; 7 nucleotides line up with TRBD1. The germline gives CDR1 LGHNA, CDR2 YNFKEQ. This CDR3 is built from 17 residues. V lost 0 bases, J lost 1 base, and 9 bases stayed unmatched. The CDR3 DNA sequence: TGTGCCAGCAGCCAAGACGGCGAGGGGGCGGTTTCCTACGAGCAGTACTTC. As protein: CASSQDGEGAVSYEQYF.

The chain couples TRBV11-2 to TRBJ2-5, with a weak D call TRBD2 (6 bases). Germline V CDR1 and CDR2: SGHAT, FQNNGV. This CDR3 spans 16 amino acids. The V end lost 4 bases, the J end lost 5 bases, and 20 bases lay between the germline ends. CDR3 amino acids: CASSSLPEGWTETQYF. In DNA form, the CDR3 reads TGTGCCAGCAGCTCCCTTCCGGAGGGGTGGACCGAGACCCAGTACTTC.

J is TRBJ1-2 and V is TRBV5-4; D is perhaps TRBD1 (6 bases). The CDR3 totals 15 residues. Trimming removed 4 bases at V and 0 bases at J, with 13 bases between. CDR1 and CDR2 (germline): SGHNT, YYREEE (reference sequence). The DNA of the CDR3 is TGTGCCAGCAGCCTGGTCCCAGGGGCTAACTATGGCTACACCTTC. The encoded protein is CASSLVPGANYGYTF.

The chain combines TRBV14 with TRBJ1-1; maybe TRBD1 (5 bases). V lost 0 bases to trimming and J lost 8 bases, with 10 bases between them. Germline values: CDR1 SGHDN, CDR2 FVKESK. This CDR3 contains 13 residues. As DNA, the CDR3 is TGTGCCAGCAGCCAAGATAAGGGGCGCGAAGCTTTCTTT. It specifies CASSQDKGREAFF.

The chain links TRBV28 to TRBJ2-1, with 10 bases identical to TRBD2. V shed 10 bases and J 5 bases; nucleotides not matched to a gene: 17. Germline CDR1 is MDHEN and CDR2 is SYDVKM. CDR3 size: 17 residues. DNA of the CDR3: TGTGCCATAAACAGAGCGGGAGGGACGATCAGCCACAATGAGCAGTTCTTC. Protein sequence: CAINRAGGTISHNEQFF.